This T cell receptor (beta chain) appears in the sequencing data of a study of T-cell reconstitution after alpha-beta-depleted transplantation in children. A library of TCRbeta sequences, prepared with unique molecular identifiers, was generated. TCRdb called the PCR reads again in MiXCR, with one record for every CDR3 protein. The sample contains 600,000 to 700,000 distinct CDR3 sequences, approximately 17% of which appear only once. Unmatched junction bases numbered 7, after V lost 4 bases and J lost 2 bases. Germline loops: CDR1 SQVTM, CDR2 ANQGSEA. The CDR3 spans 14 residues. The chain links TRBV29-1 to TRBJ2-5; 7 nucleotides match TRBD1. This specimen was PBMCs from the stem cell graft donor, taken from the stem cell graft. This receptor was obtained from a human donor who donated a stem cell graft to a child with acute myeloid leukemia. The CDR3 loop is CSVVGTDLQETQYF. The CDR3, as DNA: TGCAGCGTTGTGGGGACAGACTTACAAGAGACCCAGTACTTC.